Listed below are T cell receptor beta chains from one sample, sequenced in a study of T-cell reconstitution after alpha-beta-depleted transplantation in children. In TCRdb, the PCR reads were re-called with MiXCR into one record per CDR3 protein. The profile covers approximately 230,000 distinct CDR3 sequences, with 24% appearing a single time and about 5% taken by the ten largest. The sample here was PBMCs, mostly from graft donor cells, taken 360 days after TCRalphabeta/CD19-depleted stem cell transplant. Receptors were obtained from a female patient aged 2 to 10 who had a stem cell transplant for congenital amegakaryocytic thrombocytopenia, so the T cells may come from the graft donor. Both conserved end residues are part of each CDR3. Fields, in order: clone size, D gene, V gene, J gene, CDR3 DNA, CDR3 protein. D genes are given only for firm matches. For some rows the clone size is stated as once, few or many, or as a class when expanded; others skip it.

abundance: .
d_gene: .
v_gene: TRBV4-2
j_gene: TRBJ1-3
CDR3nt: TGTGCCAGCAGCCAAGTCAGGGGAGCCGCTGGAAACACCATATATTTT
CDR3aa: CASSQVRGAAGNTIYF

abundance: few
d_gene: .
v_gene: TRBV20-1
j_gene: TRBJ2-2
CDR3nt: TGCAGTGTACCGACGTCAACACGCACCGGGGAGCTGTTTTTT
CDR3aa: CSVPTSTRTGELFF

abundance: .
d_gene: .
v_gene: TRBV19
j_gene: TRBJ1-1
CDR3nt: TGTGCCAGTAGTGACACAGTGAACACTGAAGCTTTCTTT
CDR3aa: CASSDTVNTEAFF

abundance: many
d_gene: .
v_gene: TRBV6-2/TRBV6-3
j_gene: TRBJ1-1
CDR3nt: TGTGCCAGCAGTTACGCGGTTACTGAAGCTTTCTTT
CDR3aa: CASSYAVTEAFF

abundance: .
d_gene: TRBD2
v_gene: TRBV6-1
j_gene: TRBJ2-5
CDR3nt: TGTGCCAGCAGTCCGGGACTAGCGGCCCGGGAGACCCAGTACTTC
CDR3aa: CASSPGLAARETQYF

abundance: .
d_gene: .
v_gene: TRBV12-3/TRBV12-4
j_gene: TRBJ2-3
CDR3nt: TGTGCCAGCACCCCCTGGAGGGCCGGCACAGATACGCAGTATTTT
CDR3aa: CASTPWRAGTDTQYF

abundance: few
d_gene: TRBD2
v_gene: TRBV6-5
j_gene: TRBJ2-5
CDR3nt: TGTGCCAGCAGTTACTCTGAGCGGGGGGGCAGGGGCAGGGAGACCCAGTACTTC
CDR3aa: CASSYSERGGRGRETQYF

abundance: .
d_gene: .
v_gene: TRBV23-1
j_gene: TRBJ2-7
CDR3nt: TGCGCCAGCAGTCAACCAAGGGGCTGCTACGAGCAGTACTTC
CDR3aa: CASSQPRGCYEQYF

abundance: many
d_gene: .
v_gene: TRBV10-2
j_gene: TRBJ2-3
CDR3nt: TGCGCCAGCAGTGGGACGCCACATGCGGCGCAGTATTTT
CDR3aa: CASSGTPHAAQYF

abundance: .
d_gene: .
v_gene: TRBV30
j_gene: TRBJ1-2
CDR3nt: TGTGCCTGGAAAATTTTTCTCGGGAGTGGCTACACCTTC
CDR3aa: CAWKIFLGSGYTF

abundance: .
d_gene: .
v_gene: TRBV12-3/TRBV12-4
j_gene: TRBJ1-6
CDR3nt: TGTGCCAGCAGCAACACCGGCAGCCCCAGGCCCCTCCACTTT
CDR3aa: CASSNTGSPRPLHF

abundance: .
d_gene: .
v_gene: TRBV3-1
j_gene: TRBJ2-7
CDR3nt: TGTGCCAGCAGCCAAGTTCTAGGGTCCTACGAGCAGTACTTC
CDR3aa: CASSQVLGSYEQYF

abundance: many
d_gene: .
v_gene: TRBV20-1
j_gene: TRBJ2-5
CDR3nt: TGCAGTGCTAGAGGATTTCGGTCCAAACCTTGGGGAGAGACCCAGTACTTC
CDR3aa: CSARGFRSKPWGETQYF

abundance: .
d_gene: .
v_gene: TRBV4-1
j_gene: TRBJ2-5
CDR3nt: TGCGCCAGCAGCCAAGACCAGCAAGGCCGGGGAGAGACCCAGTACTTC
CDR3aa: CASSQDQQGRGETQYF

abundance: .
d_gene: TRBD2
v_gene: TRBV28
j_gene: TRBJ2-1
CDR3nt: TGTGCCAGCAGTTTCAGTCTAGCGGAGGTAGATGAGCAGTTCTTC
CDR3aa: CASSFSLAEVDEQFF

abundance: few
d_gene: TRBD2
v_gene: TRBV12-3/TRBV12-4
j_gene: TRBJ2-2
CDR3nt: TGTGCCAGCAGTTCCCTAGCGGGGGCCACCGGGGAGCTGTTTTTT
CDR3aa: CASSSLAGATGELFF